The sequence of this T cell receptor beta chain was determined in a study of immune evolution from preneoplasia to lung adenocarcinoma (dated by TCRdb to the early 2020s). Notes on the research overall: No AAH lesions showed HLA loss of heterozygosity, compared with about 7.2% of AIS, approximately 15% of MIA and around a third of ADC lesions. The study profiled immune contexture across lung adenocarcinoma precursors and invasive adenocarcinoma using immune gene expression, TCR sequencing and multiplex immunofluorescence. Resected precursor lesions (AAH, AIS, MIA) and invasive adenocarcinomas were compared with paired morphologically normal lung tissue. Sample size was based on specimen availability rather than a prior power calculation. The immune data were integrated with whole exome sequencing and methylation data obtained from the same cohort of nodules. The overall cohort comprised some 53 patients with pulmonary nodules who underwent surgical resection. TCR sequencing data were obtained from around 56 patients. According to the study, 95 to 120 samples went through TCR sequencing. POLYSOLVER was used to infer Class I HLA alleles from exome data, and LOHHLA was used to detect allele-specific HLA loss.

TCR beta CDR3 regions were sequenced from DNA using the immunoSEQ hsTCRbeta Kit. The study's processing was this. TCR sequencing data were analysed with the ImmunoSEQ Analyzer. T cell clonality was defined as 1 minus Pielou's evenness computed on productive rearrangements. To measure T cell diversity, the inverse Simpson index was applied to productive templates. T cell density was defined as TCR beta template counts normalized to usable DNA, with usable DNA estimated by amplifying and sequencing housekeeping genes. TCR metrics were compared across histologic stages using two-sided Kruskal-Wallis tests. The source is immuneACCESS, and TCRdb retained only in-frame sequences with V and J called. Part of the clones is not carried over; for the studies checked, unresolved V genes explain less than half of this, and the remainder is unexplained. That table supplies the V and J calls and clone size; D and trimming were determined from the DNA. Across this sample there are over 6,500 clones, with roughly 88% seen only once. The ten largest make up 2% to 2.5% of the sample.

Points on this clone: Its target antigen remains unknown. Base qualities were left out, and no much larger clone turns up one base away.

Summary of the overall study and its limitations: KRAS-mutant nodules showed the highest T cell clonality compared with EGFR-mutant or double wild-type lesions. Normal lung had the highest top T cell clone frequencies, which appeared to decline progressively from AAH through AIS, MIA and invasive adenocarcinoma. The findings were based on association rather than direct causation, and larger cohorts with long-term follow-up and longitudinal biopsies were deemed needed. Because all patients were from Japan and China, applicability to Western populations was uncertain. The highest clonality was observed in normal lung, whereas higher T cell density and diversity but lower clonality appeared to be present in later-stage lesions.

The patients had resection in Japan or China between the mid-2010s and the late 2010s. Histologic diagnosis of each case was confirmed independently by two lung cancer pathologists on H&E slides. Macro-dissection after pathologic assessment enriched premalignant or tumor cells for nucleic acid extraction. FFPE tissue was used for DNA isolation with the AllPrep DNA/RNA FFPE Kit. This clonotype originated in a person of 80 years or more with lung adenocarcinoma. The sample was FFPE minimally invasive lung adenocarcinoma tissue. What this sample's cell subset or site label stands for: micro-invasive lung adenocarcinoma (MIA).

The sequenced DNA: TGTGCCAGCAGCCAAGATTCCAGCGGGGGATCCGGGGAGCTGTTTTTT. The resulting protein is CASSQDSSGGSGELFF. The sequence is built from TRBV4-2 and TRBJ2-2; TRBD2 matches 8 bases in the middle. From cysteine to phenylalanine, the CDR3 is 16 amino acids long. The entry retains the CDR3 DNA only, 48 bases that are in frame from base 1. CDR1 and CDR2 were assigned from the germline V gene as LGHNA and YNFKEQ. Relative to germline, V is missing 0 bases and J is missing 6 bases, with 6 bases of the junction outside any gene match.